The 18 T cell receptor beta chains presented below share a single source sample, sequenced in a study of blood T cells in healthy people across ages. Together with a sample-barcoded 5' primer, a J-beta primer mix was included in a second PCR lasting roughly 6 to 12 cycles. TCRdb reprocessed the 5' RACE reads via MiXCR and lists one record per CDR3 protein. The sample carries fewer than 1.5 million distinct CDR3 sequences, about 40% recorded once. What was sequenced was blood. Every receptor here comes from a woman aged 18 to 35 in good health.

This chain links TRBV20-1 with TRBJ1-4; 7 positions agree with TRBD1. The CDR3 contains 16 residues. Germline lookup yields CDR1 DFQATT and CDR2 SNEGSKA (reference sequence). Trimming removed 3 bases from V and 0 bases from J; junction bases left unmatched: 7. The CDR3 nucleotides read TGCAGTGCTAGGGACAGGCGGACCGCAACTAATGAAAAACTGTTTTTT. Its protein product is CSARDRRTATNEKLFF.

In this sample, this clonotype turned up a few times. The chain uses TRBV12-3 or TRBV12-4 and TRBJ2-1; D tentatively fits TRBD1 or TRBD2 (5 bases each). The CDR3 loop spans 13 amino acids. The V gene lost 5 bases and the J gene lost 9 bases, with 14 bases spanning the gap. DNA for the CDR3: TGTGCCAGCAGTACAGGACTGACGCGTGAGCAGTTCTTC. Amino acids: CASSTGLTREQFF.

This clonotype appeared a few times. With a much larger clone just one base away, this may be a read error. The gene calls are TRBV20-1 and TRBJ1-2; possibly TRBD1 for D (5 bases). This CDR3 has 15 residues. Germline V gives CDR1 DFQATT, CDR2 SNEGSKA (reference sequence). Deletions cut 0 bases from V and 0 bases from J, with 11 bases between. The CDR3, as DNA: TGCAGTGCTAGAGATGGGTCAGGGTCTAACTATGGCTACACCTTC. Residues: CSARDGSGSNYGYTF.

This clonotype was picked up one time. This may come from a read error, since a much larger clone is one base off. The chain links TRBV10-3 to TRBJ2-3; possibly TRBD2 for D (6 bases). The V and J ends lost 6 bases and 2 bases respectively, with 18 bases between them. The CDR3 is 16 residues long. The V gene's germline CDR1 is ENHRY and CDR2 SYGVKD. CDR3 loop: CAIRDEASAPTDTQYF. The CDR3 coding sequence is TGTGCCATCAGAGATGAAGCTAGCGCTCCCACAGATACGCAGTATTTT.

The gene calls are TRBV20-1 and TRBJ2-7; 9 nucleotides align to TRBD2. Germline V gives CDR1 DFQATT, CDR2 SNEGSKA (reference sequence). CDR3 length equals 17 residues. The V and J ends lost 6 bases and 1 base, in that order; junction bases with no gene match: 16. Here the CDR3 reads CSARPPTSGKSSYEQYF. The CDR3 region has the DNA TGCAGTGCCCGACCCCCGACTAGCGGCAAAAGTTCCTACGAGCAGTACTTC.

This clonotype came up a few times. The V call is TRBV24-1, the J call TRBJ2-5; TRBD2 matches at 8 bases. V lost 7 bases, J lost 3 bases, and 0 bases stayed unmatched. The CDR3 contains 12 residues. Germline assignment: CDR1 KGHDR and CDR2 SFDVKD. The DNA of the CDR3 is TGTGCCACCAGCGGGGGGGAAGAGACCCAGTACTTC. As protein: CATSGGEETQYF.

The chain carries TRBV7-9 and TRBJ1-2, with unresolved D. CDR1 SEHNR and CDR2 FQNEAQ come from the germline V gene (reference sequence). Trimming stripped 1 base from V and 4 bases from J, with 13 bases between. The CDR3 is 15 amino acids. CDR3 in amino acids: CASSLESTAFYGYTF. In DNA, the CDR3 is TGTGCCAGCAGCTTAGAATCGACTGCCTTCTATGGCTACACCTTC.

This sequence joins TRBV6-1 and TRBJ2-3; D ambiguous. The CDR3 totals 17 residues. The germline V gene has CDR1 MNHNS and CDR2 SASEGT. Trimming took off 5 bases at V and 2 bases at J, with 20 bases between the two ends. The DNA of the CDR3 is TGTGCCAGCAGTCCCCTTGTAACGGCGACGAACACAGATACGCAGTATTTT. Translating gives CASSPLVTATNTDTQYF.

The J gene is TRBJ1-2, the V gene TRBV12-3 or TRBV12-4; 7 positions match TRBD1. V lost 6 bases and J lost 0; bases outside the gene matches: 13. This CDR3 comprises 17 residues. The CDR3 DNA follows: TGTGCCAGCAGCCCAGAACAGGGGCCTTCGGCTAACTATGGCTACACCTTC. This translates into CASSPEQGPSANYGYTF.

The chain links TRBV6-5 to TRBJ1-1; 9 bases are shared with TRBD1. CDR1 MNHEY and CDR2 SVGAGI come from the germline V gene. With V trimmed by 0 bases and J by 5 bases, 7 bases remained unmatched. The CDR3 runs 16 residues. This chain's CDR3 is CASSYSGQGSGTEAFF. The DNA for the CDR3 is TGTGCCAGCAGTTACTCCGGACAGGGGTCAGGAACTGAAGCTTTCTTT.

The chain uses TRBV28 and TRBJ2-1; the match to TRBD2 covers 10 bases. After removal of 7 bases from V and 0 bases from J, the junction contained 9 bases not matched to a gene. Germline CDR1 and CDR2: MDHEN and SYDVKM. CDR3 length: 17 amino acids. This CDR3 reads CASTSGGGDTSYNEQFF. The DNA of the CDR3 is TGTGCCAGCACTAGCGGGGGCGGGGATACCTCCTACAATGAGCAGTTCTTC.

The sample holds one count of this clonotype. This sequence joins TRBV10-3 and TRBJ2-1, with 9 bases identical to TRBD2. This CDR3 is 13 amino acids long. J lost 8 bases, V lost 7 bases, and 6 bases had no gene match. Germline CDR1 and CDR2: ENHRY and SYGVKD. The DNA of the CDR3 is TGTGCCATCATGGCGGGAGGGGTCGATGAGCAGTTCTTC. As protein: CAIMAGGVDEQFF.

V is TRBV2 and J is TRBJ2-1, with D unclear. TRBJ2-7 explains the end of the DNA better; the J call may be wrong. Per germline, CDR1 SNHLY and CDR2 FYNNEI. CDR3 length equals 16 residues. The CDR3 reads CASSEEGSSSYNEQYF. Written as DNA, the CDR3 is TGTGCCAGCAGTGAAGAAGGCTCCTCCTCCTACAATGAGCAGTACTTC.

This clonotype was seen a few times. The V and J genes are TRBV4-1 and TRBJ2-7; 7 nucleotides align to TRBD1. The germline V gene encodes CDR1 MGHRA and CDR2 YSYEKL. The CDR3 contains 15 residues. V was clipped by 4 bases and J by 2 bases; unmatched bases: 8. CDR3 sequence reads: CASSRAPGGTYEQYF. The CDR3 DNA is TGCGCCAGCAGCCGGGCTCCAGGGGGTACCTACGAGCAGTACTTC.

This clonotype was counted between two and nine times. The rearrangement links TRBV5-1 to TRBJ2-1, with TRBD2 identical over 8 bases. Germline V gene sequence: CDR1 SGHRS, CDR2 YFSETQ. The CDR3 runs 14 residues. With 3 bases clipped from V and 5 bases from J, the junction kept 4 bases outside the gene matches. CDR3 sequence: CASSWERGNNEQFF. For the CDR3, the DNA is TGCGCCAGCAGCTGGGAGCGGGGGAACAATGAGCAGTTCTTC.

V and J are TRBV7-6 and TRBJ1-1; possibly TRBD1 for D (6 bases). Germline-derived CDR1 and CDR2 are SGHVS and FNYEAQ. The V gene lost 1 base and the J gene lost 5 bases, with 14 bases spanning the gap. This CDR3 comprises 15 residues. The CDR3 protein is CASSLEPGARTEAFF. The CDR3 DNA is TGTGCCAGCAGCTTAGAACCGGGGGCGAGAACTGAAGCTTTCTTT.

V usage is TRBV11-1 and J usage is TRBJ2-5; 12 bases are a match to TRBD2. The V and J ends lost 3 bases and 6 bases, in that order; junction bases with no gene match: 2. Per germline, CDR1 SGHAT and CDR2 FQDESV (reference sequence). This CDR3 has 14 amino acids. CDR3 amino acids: CASSLTSGSQTQYF. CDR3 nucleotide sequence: TGTGCCAGCAGCTTGACTAGCGGGAGCCAGACCCAGTACTTC. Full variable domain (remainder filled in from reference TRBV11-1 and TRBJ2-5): EAEVAQSPRYKITEKSQAVAFWCDPISGHATLYWYRQILGQGPELLVQFQDESVVDDSQLPKDRFSAERLKGVDSTLKIQPAELGDSAMYLCASSLTSGSQTQYFGPGTRLLVL.

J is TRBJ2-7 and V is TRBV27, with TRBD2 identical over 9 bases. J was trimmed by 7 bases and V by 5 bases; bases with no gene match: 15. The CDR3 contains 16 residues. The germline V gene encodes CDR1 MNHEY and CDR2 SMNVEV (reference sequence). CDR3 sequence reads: CASSALAGSSLDEQYF. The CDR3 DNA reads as TGTGCCAGCAGTGCTCTAGCGGGGAGTTCTTTGGATGAGCAGTACTTC.